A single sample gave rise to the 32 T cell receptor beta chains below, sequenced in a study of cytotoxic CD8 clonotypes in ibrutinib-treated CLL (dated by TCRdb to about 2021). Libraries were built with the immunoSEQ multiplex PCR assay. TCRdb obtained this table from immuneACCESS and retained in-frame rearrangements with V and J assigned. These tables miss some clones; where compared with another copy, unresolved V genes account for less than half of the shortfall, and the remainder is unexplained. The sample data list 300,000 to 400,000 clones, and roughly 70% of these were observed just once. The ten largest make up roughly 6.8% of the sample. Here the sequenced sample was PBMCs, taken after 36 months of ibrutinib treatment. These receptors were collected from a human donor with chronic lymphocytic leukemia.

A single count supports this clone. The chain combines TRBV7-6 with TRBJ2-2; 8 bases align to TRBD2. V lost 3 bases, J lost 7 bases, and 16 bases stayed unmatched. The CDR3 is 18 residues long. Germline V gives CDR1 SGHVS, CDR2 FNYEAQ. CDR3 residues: CASSFSAGGPASGGELFF. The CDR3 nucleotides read TGTGCCAGCAGCTTTTCGGCGGGGGGCCCGGCGAGCGGCGGGGAGCTGTTTTTT.

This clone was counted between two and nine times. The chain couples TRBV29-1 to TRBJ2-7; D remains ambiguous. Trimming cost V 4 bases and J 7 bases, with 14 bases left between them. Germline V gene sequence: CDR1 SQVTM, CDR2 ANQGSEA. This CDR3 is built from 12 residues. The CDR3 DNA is TGCAGCGTTGGGTTCGGCGGTCTGGAGCAGTACTTC. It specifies CSVGFGGLEQYF.

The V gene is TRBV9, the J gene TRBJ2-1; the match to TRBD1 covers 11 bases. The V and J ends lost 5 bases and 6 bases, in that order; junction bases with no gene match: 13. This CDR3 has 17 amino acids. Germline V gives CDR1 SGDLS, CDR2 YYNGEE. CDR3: CASSLHPGTGGINEQFF. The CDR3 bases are TGTGCCAGCAGTCTCCACCCCGGGACAGGGGGGATCAATGAGCAGTTCTTC.

The chain's CDR3 is CASSLKPYRARGNQPQHF. CDR3 bases: TGTGCCAGCAGCCTTAAGCCGTACAGGGCCCGGGGCAATCAGCCCCAGCATTTT. The V gene is TRBV5-8, the J gene TRBJ1-5; D is perhaps TRBD1 (6 bases). V was cut by 4 bases and J by 2 bases, with 22 bases left in between. Germline V gene lookup returns CDR1 SGHTS and CDR2 YDEGEE. The CDR3 is 18 amino acids.

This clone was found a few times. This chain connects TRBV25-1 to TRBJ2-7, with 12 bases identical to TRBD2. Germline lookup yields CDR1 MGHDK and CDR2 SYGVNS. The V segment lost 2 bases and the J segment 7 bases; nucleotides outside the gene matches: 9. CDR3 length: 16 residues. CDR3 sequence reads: CASSETRLAGAGEQYF. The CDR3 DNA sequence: TGTGCCAGCAGTGAAACCCGACTAGCGGGAGCGGGAGAGCAGTACTTC.

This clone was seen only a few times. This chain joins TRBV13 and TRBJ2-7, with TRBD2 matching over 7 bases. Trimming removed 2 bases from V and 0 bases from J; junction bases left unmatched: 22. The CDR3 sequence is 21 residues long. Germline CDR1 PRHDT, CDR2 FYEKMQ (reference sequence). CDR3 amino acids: CASSLRPFGLAEGESSYEQYF. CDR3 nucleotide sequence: TGTGCCAGCAGCTTACGTCCCTTCGGGCTAGCGGAGGGCGAGAGCTCCTACGAGCAGTACTTC.

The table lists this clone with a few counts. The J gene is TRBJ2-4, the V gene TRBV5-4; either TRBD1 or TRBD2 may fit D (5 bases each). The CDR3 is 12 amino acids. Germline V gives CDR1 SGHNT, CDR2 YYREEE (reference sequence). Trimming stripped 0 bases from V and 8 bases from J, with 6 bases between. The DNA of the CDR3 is TGTGCCAGCAGCTTGGTGGGGGACATTCAGTACTTC. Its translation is CASSLVGDIQYF.

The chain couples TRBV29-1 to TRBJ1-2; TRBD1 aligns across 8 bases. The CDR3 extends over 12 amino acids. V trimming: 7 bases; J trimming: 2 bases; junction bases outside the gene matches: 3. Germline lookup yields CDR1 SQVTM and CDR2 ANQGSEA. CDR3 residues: CSAGQGNYGYTF. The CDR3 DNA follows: TGCAGCGCCGGACAGGGCAACTATGGCTACACCTTC. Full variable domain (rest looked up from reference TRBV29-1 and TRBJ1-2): SAVISQKPSRDICQRGTSLTIQCQVDSQVTMMFWYRQQPGQSLTLIATANQGSEATYESGFVIDKFPISRPNLTFSTLTVSNMSPEDSSIYLCSAGQGNYGYTFGSGTRLTVV.

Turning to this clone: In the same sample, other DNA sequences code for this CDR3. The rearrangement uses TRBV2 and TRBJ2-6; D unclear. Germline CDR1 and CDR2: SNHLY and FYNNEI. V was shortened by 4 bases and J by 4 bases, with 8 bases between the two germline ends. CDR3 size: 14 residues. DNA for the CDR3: TGTGCCAGCAGTGGGGGTTCGGGGGCCAACGTCCTGACTTTC. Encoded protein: CASSGGSGANVLTF. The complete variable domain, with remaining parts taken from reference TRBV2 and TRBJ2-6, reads EPEVTQTPSHQVTQMGQEVILRCVPISNHLYFYWYRQILGQKVEFLVSFYNNEISEKSEIFDDQFSVERPDGSNFTLKIRSTKLEDSAMYFCASSGGSGANVLTFGAGSRLTVL.

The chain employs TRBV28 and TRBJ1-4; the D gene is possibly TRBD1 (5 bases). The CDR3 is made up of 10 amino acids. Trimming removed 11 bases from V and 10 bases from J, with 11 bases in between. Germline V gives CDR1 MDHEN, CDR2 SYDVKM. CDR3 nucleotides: TGTGCCGCAGGGCGTTCAAAACTGTTTTTT. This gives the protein CAAGRSKLFF.

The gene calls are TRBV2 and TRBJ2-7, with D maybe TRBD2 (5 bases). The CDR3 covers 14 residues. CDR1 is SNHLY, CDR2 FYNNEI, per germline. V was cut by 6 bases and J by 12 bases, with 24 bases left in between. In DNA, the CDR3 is TGTGCCAGCAGAGTCCTAGGGAGAGACTACGTTCGGTACTTC. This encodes CASRVLGRDYVRYF.

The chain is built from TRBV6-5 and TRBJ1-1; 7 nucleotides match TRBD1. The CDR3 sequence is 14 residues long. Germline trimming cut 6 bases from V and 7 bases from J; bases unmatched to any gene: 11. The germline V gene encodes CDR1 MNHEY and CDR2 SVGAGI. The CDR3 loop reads CASSLTGRTGEAFF. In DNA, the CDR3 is TGTGCCAGCAGCCTGACAGGGAGAACAGGTGAAGCTTTCTTT.

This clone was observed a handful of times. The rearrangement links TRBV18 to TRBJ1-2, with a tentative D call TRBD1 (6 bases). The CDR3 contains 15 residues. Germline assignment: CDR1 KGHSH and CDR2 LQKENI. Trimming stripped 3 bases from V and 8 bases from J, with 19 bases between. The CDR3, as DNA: TGTGCCAGCTCACCGGAGAGCGGAGGGGGAGGAGGCTACACCTTC. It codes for CASSPESGGGGGYTF.

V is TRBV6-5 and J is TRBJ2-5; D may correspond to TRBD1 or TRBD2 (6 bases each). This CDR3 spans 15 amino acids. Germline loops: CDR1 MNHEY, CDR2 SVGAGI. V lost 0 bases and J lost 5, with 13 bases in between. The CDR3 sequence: CASSYSKGGEETQYF. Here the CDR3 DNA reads TGTGCCAGCAGTTACTCGAAGGGGGGCGAGGAGACCCAGTACTTC.

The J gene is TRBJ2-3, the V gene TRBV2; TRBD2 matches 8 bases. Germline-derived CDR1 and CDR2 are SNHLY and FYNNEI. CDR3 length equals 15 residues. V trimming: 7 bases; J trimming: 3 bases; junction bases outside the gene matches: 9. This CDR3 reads CASIRWTSSTDTQYF. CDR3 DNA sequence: TGTGCCAGCATAAGATGGACTAGCAGTACAGATACGCAGTATTTT. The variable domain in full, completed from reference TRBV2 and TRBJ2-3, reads EPEVTQTPSHQVTQMGQEVILRCVPISNHLYFYWYRQILGQKVEFLVSFYNNEISEKSEIFDDQFSVERPDGSNFTLKIRSTKLEDSAMYFCASIRWTSSTDTQYFGPGTRLTVL.

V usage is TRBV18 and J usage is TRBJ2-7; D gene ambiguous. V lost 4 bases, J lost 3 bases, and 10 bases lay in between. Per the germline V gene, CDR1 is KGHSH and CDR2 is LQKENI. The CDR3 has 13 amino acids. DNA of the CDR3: TGTGCCAGCTCACGCTCGGACCACTACGAGCAGTACTTC. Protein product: CASSRSDHYEQYF.

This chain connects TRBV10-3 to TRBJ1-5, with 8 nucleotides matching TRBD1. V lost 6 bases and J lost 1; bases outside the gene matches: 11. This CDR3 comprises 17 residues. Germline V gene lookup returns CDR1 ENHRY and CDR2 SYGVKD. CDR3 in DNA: TGTGCCATCAGCAGGACAGGGCACTTTACGAGCAATCAGCCCCAGCATTTT. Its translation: CAISRTGHFTSNQPQHF.

CDR3 amino acids: CASSATFLGKAGYTF. In DNA, the CDR3 is TGTGCCAGCAGCGCAACCTTCTTGGGGAAAGCAGGCTACACCTTC. This chain links TRBV9 with TRBJ1-2; no clear D gene. This CDR3 has 15 amino acids. CDR1 and CDR2 (germline): SGDLS, YYNGEE. Trimming pared 3 bases from V and 8 bases from J, leaving 20 bases between.

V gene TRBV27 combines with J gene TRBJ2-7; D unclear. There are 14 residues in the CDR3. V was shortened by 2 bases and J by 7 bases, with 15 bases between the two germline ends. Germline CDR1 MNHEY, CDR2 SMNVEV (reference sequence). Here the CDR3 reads CASSLTRLAWEQYF. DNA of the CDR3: TGTGCCAGCAGTTTAACAAGGCTGGCTTGGGAGCAGTACTTC.

CDR3 in amino acids: CASSFSGVYEQYF. The CDR3, as DNA: TGTGCCAGCAGCTTCTCAGGGGTCTACGAGCAGTACTTC. The V gene is TRBV5-4, the J gene TRBJ2-7, with D possibly TRBD1 on 6 matching bases. The CDR3 is 13 amino acids. V lost 2 bases to trimming and J lost 3 bases, with 9 bases between them. Germline V CDR1 and CDR2: SGHNT, YYREEE (reference sequence).

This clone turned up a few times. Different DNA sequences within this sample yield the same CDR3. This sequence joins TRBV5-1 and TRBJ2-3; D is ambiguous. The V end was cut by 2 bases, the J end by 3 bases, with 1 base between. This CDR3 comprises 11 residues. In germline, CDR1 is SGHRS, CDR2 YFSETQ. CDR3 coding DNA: TGCGCCAGCAGCTTAACAGATACGCAGTATTTT. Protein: CASSLTDTQYF.

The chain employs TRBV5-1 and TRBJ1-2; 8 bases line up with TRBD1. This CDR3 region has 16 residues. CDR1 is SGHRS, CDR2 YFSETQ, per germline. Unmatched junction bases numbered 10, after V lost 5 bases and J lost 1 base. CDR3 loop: CASRGDRSDLNYGYTF. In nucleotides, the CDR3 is TGCGCCAGCAGAGGGGACAGGAGCGACCTTAACTATGGCTACACCTTC.

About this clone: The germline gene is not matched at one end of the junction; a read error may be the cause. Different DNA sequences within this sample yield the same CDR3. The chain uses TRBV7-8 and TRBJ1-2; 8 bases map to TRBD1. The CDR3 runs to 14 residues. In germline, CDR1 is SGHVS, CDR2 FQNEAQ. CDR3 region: CASSLAGQGYGYTF. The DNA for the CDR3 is TGTGCCAGCAGCCTAGCCGGACAGGGATATGGCTACACCTTC.

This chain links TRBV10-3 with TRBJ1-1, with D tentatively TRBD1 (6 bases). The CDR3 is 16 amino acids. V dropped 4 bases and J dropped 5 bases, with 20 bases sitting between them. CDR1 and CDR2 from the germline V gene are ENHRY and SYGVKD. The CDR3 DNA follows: TGTGCCATCAGTGGGACAGTCATCTGGGGGAAAACTGAAGCTTTCTTT. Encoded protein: CAISGTVIWGKTEAFF.

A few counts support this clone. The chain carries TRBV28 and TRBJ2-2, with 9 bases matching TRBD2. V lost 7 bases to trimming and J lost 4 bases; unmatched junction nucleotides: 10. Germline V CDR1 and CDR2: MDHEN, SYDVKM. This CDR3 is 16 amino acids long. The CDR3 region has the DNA TGTGCCAGCAAAATACTGGCGGGAGGGCCCACCGGGGAGCTGTTTTTT. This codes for CASKILAGGPTGELFF. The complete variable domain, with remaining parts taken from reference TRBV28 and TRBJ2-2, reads DVKVTQSSRYLVKRTGEKVFLECVQDMDHENMFWYRQDPGLGLRLIYFSYDVKMKEKGDIPEGYSVSREKKERFSLILESASTNQTSMYLCASKILAGGPTGELFFGEGSRLTVL.

The DNA for the CDR3 is TGTGCCAGCAGCAAAGGGGACAGGGGCAAGGGACTCTCTGGAAACACCATATATTTT. It translates to CASSKGDRGKGLSGNTIYF. The chain carries TRBV21-1 and TRBJ1-3; the table's D call TRBD1 went unverified against the DNA. TRBV21-1 is a known pseudogene. The CDR3 sequence is 19 residues long.

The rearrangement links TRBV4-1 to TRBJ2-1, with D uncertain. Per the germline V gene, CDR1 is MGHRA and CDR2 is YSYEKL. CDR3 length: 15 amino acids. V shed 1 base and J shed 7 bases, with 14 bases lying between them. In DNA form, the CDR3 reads TGCGCCAGCAGCCAAGCCCCAGCTGGCCGGAATGAGCAGTTCTTC. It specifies CASSQAPAGRNEQFF.

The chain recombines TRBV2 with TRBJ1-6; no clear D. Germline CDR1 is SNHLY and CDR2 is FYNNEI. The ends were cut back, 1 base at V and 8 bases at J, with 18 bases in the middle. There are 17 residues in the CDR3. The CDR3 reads CASSEGGSVGVDSPLHF. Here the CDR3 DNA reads TGTGCCAGCAGTGAAGGAGGGAGTGTCGGCGTTGATTCACCCCTCCACTTT.

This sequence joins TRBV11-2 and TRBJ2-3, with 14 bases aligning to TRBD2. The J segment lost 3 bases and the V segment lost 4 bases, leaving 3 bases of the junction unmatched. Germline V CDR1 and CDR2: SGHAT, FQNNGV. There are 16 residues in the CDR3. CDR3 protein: CASSYGLAGGTDTQYF. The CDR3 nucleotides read TGTGCCAGCAGCTATGGACTAGCGGGGGGTACAGATACGCAGTATTTT.

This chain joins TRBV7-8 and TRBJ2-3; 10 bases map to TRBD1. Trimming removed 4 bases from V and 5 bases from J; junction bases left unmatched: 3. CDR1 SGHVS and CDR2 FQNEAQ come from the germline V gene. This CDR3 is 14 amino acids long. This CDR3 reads CASSYGDRGDTQYF. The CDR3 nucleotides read TGTGCCAGCAGCTATGGGGACAGGGGAGATACGCAGTATTTT.

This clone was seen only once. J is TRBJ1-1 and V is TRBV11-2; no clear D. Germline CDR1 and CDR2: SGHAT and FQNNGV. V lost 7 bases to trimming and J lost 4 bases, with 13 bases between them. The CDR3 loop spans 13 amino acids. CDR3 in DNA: TGTGCCAGCAACCCGCCTCGGGCCACTGAAGCTTTCTTT. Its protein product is CASNPPRATEAFF.

This chain's CDR3 is CASTSMSRAWEPQHF. CDR3 in DNA: TGTGCCAGCACCTCAATGTCCAGGGCTTGGGAGCCCCAGCATTTT. This chain uses TRBV6-1 with TRBJ1-5; tentatively, D is TRBD1 (5 bases). The V end lost 7 bases, the J end lost 8 bases, and 21 bases lay between the germline ends. The V gene's germline CDR1 is MNHNS and CDR2 SASEGT. There are 15 residues in the CDR3.